This passage covers 19 T cell receptor beta chains from one sample sequenced in a study of PD-1 blockade in mismatch repair-deficient tumors. The repertoire was sequenced with immunoSEQ multiplex PCR; TCRdb's copy has only in-frame clones and lacks some. The table lists tens of thousands of clones, approximately 84% of them singletons. The sequencing used PBMCs, collected before pembrolizumab treatment. The receptors were sampled from an adult with mismatch repair-deficient cancer.

The V and J genes are TRBV27 and TRBJ2-1, with D perhaps matching TRBD1 (6 bases). This CDR3 is built from 18 residues. Per the germline V gene, CDR1 is MNHEY and CDR2 is SMNVEV (reference sequence). V lost 1 base to trimming and J lost 4 bases, with 20 bases between them. The CDR3 DNA reads as TGTGCCAGCAGTTTATTTTCTTCGCTAGGACAGCTTTACAATGAGCAGTTCTTC. Translating it yields CASSLFSSLGQLYNEQFF.

This chain joins TRBV7-9 and TRBJ1-1; D not certain. This CDR3 is built from 12 residues. In germline, CDR1 is SEHNR, CDR2 FQNEAQ (reference sequence). The V and J ends lost 5 bases and 1 base respectively, with 5 bases between them. DNA for the CDR3: TGTGCCAGCAGCCGTCGGAACACTGAAGCTTTCTTT. Protein product: CASSRRNTEAFF.

The chain is built from TRBV6-1 and TRBJ1-1, with 10 nucleotides matching TRBD1. Trimming cost V 6 bases and J 5 bases; bases outside gene matches: 6. The CDR3 sequence is 14 residues long. Germline V gene sequence: CDR1 MNHNS, CDR2 SASEGT. CDR3 DNA sequence: TGTGCCAGCAGCCGGACAGGGGGGTGGACTGAAGCTTTCTTT. Protein: CASSRTGGWTEAFF.

This clone came up once. This rearrangement joins TRBV7-2 to TRBJ2-7, with TRBD1 matching over 11 bases. The CDR3 is 14 residues long. Germline V lookup: CDR1 SGHTA, CDR2 FQGNSA. Germline trimming cut 3 bases from V and 6 bases from J; bases unmatched to any gene: 4. The CDR3 here is CASSLGTGGIEQYF. The DNA for the CDR3 is TGTGCCAGCAGCTTGGGGACAGGGGGGATCGAGCAGTACTTC.

The chain links TRBV5-1 to TRBJ2-7, with TRBD2 matching over 10 bases. The CDR3 is made up of 18 amino acids. The junction had 10 bases not matched to a gene; V was cut back by 0 bases and J by 1 base. Germline V gene lookup returns CDR1 SGHRS and CDR2 YFSETQ. CDR3 bases: TGCGCCAGCAGCTTGGCGGTGGTAGCGGGAGGCTTATCCTACGAGCAGTACTTC. Translated, it gives CASSLAVVAGGLSYEQYF. The full variable domain, its missing parts supplied by reference TRBV5-1 and TRBJ2-7, is KAGVTQTPRYLIKTRGQQVTLSCSPISGHRSVSWYQQTPGQGLQFLFEYFSETQRNKGNFPGRFSGRQFSNSRSEMNVSTLELGDSALYLCASSLAVVAGGLSYEQYFGPGTRLTVT.

V gene TRBV7-9 combines with J gene TRBJ2-2, with D possibly TRBD1 on 6 matching bases. Between the trimmed V and J ends, which lost 5 bases and 3 bases, there was a span of 13 bases. CDR1 and CDR2 from the germline V gene are SEHNR and FQNEAQ (reference sequence). The CDR3 contains 15 residues. Here the CDR3 reads CASSAGQLHTGELFF. The CDR3 bases are TGTGCCAGCAGCGCCGGACAGTTGCACACCGGGGAGCTGTTTTTT.

This clone came up once. J is TRBJ2-5 and V is TRBV7-9; a possible D gene is TRBD2 (6 bases). The CDR3 consists of 15 residues. Trimming removed 4 bases from V and 2 bases from J, with 14 bases in between. Germline V gene lookup returns CDR1 SEHNR and CDR2 FQNEAQ (reference sequence). CDR3 sequence reads: CASSYRDGLQETQYF. The CDR3 region has the DNA TGTGCCAGCAGCTATAGGGACGGACTACAAGAGACCCAGTACTTC.

CDR3 in DNA: TGTGCCAGCAGTTTACTCGGAAGGGGGCGTGAAGCTTTCTTT. This sequence encodes CASSLLGRGREAFF. V usage is TRBV27 and J usage is TRBJ1-1; 7 bases line up with TRBD1. The CDR3 has 14 residues. Germline V gene sequence: CDR1 MNHEY, CDR2 SMNVEV (reference sequence). V was clipped by 2 bases and J by 7 bases; unmatched bases: 7.

The gene calls are TRBV29-1 and TRBJ2-1, with 11 bases aligning to TRBD2. CDR1 is SQVTM, CDR2 ANQGSEA, per germline. V lost 5 bases, J lost 6 bases, and 3 bases stayed unmatched. CDR3 length: 13 amino acids. CDR3 DNA sequence: TGCAGCGTTCGGACTAGCGGGTCCAATGAGCAGTTCTTC. Its protein product is CSVRTSGSNEQFF.

The V and J genes are TRBV6-6 and TRBJ2-5; no reliable D call. The germline gives CDR1 MNHNY, CDR2 SVGAGI (reference sequence). V lost 3 bases to trimming and J lost 2 bases, with 10 bases between them. This CDR3 spans 14 amino acids. The CDR3 nucleotides read TGTGCCAGCAGTTATTTCGGCGGACAAGAGACCCAGTACTTC. Translation gives CASSYFGGQETQYF.

This clone was recorded once. CDR3 DNA: TGTGCCAGTAGGAGACAGGGGGCGCTGGGCGAGCAGTACTTC. Protein product: CASRRQGALGEQYF. The V and J genes are TRBV19 and TRBJ2-7; 10 nucleotides agree with TRBD1. CDR1 is LNHDA and CDR2 is SQIVND in the germline V gene (reference sequence). The trim removed 6 bases at V and 6 bases at J, leaving 8 bases unmatched. This CDR3 is built from 14 residues. Full variable domain (rest looked up from reference TRBV19 and TRBJ2-7): DGGITQSPKYLFRKEGQNVTLSCEQNLNHDAMYWYRQDPGQGLRLIYYSQIVNDFQKGDIAEGYSVSREKKESFPLTVTSAQKNPTAFYLCASRRQGALGEQYFGPGTRLTVT.

The chain uses TRBV19 and TRBJ1-1, with a weak D call TRBD1 (6 bases). CDR1 is LNHDA, CDR2 SQIVND, per germline (reference sequence). CDR3 length: 17 amino acids. The ends were cut back, 10 bases at V and 4 bases at J, with 28 bases in the middle. CDR3 bases: TGTGCCACCGAACTGACAGGCCGGGGGGCAATGTGCACTGAAGCTTTCTTT. Its translation is CATELTGRGAMCTEAFF.

The chain employs TRBV5-1 and TRBJ2-7; 8 positions agree with TRBD2. The CDR3 spans 15 residues. V shed 6 bases and J 6 bases; nucleotides not matched to a gene: 14. CDR1 is SGHRS, CDR2 YFSETQ, per germline. The CDR3 spells CASTQSGREVSEQYF. CDR3 DNA sequence: TGCGCCAGCACCCAGAGCGGGAGAGAGGTGAGCGAGCAGTACTTC.

V and J are TRBV27 and TRBJ2-3; TRBD2 matches 11 bases. Losses at the gene ends were 6 bases for V and 0 bases for J; bases not matched to a gene: 5. The germline gives CDR1 MNHEY, CDR2 SMNVEV (reference sequence). The CDR3 is made up of 16 amino acids. The CDR3 DNA follows: TGTGCCAGCAGACCGGGACTAGCGGTTAGCACAGATACGCAGTATTTT. Translation: CASRPGLAVSTDTQYF.

The J gene is TRBJ2-7, the V gene TRBV11-3, with TRBD2 matching over 7 bases. Germline CDR1 is SGHNT and CDR2 is YENEEA. Trimming at V came to 4 bases and at J to 0 bases, leaving 9 bases not matched to a gene. The CDR3 consists of 16 residues. The CDR3 here is CASSSRGWGGSYEQYF. As DNA, the CDR3 is TGTGCCAGCAGCTCCCGTGGATGGGGGGGCTCCTACGAGCAGTACTTC.

The rearrangement links TRBV18 to TRBJ1-1; no clear D. Germline V CDR1 and CDR2: KGHSH, LQKENI. The CDR3 contains 14 residues. V shed 5 bases and J shed 5 bases, with 15 bases lying between them. The CDR3: CASSIGSGVTEAFF. The CDR3 DNA reads TGTGCCAGCTCAATTGGTAGCGGGGTGACTGAAGCTTTCTTT.

V gene TRBV7-3 combines with J gene TRBJ1-1, with D possibly being TRBD1 (5 bases). This CDR3 spans 13 amino acids. The germline CDR1 and CDR2 sequences are SGHTA and FQGTGA. V shed 5 bases and J shed 3 bases, with 10 bases lying between them. DNA of the CDR3: TGTGCCAGCAGCCCCCAGGGATACACTGAAGCTTTCTTT. This sequence encodes CASSPQGYTEAFF.

The CDR3 is CAWSRDTFSTIYF. The CDR3 DNA is TGTGCCTGGAGTAGGGACACCTTTTCCACCATATATTTT. V usage is TRBV30 and J usage is TRBJ1-3, with a possible D match to TRBD1 (6 bases). This CDR3 contains 13 residues. Germline CDR1 is GTSNPN and CDR2 is SVGIG (reference sequence). The V and J ends lost 2 bases and 9 bases respectively, with 14 bases between them. Together with reference TRBV30 and TRBJ1-3, the CDR3 gives the full variable domain: SQTIHQWPATLVQPVGSPLSLECTVEGTSNPNLYWYRQAAGRGLQLLFYSVGIGQISSEVPQNLSASRPQDRQFILSSKKLLLSDSGFYLCAWSRDTFSTIYFGEGSWLTVV.

This clone has just one count. The chain joins TRBV9 to TRBJ1-2; D gene unclear. Trimming removed 4 bases from V and 4 bases from J, with 14 bases in between. The CDR3 length is 14 residues. The germline V gene encodes CDR1 SGDLS and CDR2 YYNGEE. The CDR3 DNA reads TGTGCCAGCAGCCCACCCGAGGCTTCCTATGGCTACACCTTC. Its translation: CASSPPEASYGYTF.